Following are 20 T cell receptor beta chains from one sample sequenced in a study of cytomegalovirus exposure and HLA in healthy donors. A multiplex PCR was run with 60 Vbeta primers and 13 Jbeta primers. Only in-frame clones appear in the TCRdb table, and some are missing; sequencing was by immunoSEQ multiplex PCR. In the table there are around 150,000 clones, over 8% of which are singletons. Specimen: PBMCs. These receptors all come from a male donor in good health and CMV-seronegative.

In its sample, this clone was seen a few times. The CDR3 DNA is TGTGCCAGCAGTTTGCGGAGTGATGAACCCTACGAGCAGTACTTC. Protein sequence: CASSLRSDEPYEQYF. The gene calls are TRBV28 and TRBJ2-7; D is ambiguous. CDR1 MDHEN and CDR2 SYDVKM come from the germline V gene. The germline V and J ends were trimmed by 3 bases and 2 bases, with 14 bases remaining between them. The CDR3 covers 15 residues.

This clone has more than one count but fewer than ten. The V call is TRBV13, the J call TRBJ2-7; 7 bases match TRBD2. V lost 3 bases to trimming and J lost 3 bases; unmatched junction nucleotides: 5. This CDR3 has 14 residues. The V gene's germline CDR1 is PRHDT and CDR2 FYEKMQ (reference sequence). The CDR3 DNA sequence: TGTGCCAGCAGCTTGCAGCGGGAATTCTACGAGCAGTACTTC. Its protein is CASSLQREFYEQYF.

This clone has more than one count but fewer than ten. A junction end diverges from the germline sequence, so it may reflect a read error. This chain links TRBV25-1 with TRBJ1-1, with D possibly TRBD1 on 5 matching bases. The CDR3 length is 16 residues. Germline V lookup: CDR1 MGHDK, CDR2 SYGVNS. The CDR3 sequence is CASVTIWAPEWTLGVF. DNA for the CDR3: TGTGCCAGCGTCACCATCTGGGCCCCCGAATGGACACTGGGTGTCTTT.

V gene TRBV19 combines with J gene TRBJ2-1; D unclear. There are 18 residues in the CDR3. Germline V gene data show CDR1 as LNHDA and CDR2 as SQIVND (reference sequence). The ends were cut back, 5 bases at V and 2 bases at J, with 22 bases in the middle. CDR3 region: CASSPLLGLFPTYNEQFF. The CDR3 bases are TGTGCCAGTAGTCCTCTTCTTGGGCTTTTCCCCACCTACAATGAGCAGTTCTTC.

V and J are TRBV10-1 and TRBJ2-1, with 10 bases matching TRBD2. Germline CDR1 and CDR2: WNHNN and SYGVQD (reference sequence). There are 16 residues in the CDR3. Trimming cost V 10 bases and J 0 bases; bases outside gene matches: 9. Here the CDR3 reads CATGLAEAGSYNEQFF. In DNA form, the CDR3 reads TGCGCCACCGGACTAGCGGAGGCGGGCTCCTACAATGAGCAGTTCTTC.

The chain combines TRBV29-1 with TRBJ1-1; D is uncertain. The CDR3 is 13 amino acids. V lost 1 base, J lost 0 bases, and 6 bases lay in between. CDR1 and CDR2 (germline): SQVTM, ANQGSEA. CDR3 DNA sequence: TGCAGCGTTGAAGGCCGGTTGAACACTGAAGCTTTCTTT. Translation: CSVEGRLNTEAFF.

This CDR3 reads CASSLVGGYNEQFF. Written as DNA, the CDR3 is TGTGCCAGCAGTTTAGTCGGGGGCTACAATGAGCAGTTCTTC. The chain recombines TRBV27 with TRBJ2-1, with D perhaps TRBD2 (6 bases). Deletions cut 2 bases from V and 3 bases from J, with 8 bases between. This CDR3 is built from 14 residues. From germline, CDR1 is MNHEY and CDR2 SMNVEV (reference sequence).

The gene calls are TRBV7-9 and TRBJ1-2, with D unresolved. The CDR3 extends over 14 amino acids. V lost 1 base and J 0 bases, leaving 6 bases between the germline ends. Germline assignment: CDR1 SEHNR and CDR2 FQNEAQ (reference sequence). The CDR3: CASSLVPANYGYTF. CDR3 DNA sequence: TGTGCCAGCAGCTTAGTCCCCGCTAACTATGGCTACACCTTC. Full variable domain (outside the CDR3, taken from reference TRBV7-9 and TRBJ1-2): DTGVSQNPRHKITKRGQNVTFRCDPISEHNRLYWYRQTLGQGPEFLTYFQNEAQLEKSRLLSDRFSAERPKGSFSTLEIQRTEQGDSAMYLCASSLVPANYGYTFGSGTRLTVV.

This clone has just a few counts. The chain carries TRBV5-1 and TRBJ2-5; 7 positions match TRBD1. The V segment lost 4 bases and the J segment 2 bases; nucleotides outside the gene matches: 5. Germline CDR1 and CDR2: SGHRS and YFSETQ. The CDR3 is 14 residues long. This chain's CDR3 is CASSPGQRQETQYF. CDR3 bases: TGCGCCAGCAGCCCGGGACAGAGACAAGAGACCCAGTACTTC.

V gene TRBV11-2 combines with J gene TRBJ2-7, with D perhaps matching TRBD1 (6 bases). The germline V gene encodes CDR1 SGHAT and CDR2 FQNNGV. CDR3 size: 15 residues. V lost 4 bases and J 4 bases, leaving 17 bases between the germline ends. The CDR3 bases are TGTGCCAGCAGCTCCGGAACCGGGACACAGTACGAGCAGTACTTC. It encodes CASSSGTGTQYEQYF. Full variable domain (rest looked up from reference TRBV11-2 and TRBJ2-7): EAGVAQSPRYKIIEKRQSVAFWCNPISGHATLYWYQQILGQGPKLLIQFQNNGVVDDSQLPKDRFSAERLKGVDSTLKIQPAKLEDSAVYLCASSSGTGTQYEQYFGPGTRLTVT.

This clone has a handful of counts. This chain connects TRBV6-1 to TRBJ2-7; D is uncertain. CDR1 and CDR2 from the germline V gene are MNHNS and SASEGT. The V and J ends lost 6 bases and 0 bases respectively, with 12 bases between them. This CDR3 contains 14 residues. This CDR3 is CASSQTTVSYEQYF. The DNA for the CDR3 is TGTGCCAGCAGCCAGACAACTGTCTCCTACGAGCAGTACTTC.

The chain uses TRBV10-3 and TRBJ1-4; D remains ambiguous. Germline loops: CDR1 ENHRY, CDR2 SYGVKD. V was trimmed by 5 bases and J by 4 bases, leaving 11 bases between them. This CDR3 has 14 residues. CDR3 sequence (DNA): TGTGCCATCAGTCCGGGAAAGAATAATGAAAAACTGTTTTTT. This encodes CAISPGKNNEKLFF.

This clone was counted only a few times. The CDR3 DNA sequence: TGTGCCAGTACGATGGCCGGGGTCGGAAACACCATATATTTT. Translating it yields CASTMAGVGNTIYF. V usage is TRBV6-5 and J usage is TRBJ1-3; D unclear. Germline lookup yields CDR1 MNHEY and CDR2 SVGAGI. The CDR3 loop spans 14 amino acids. The V end lost 9 bases, the J end lost 4 bases, and 16 bases lay between the germline ends.

The V gene is TRBV18, the J gene TRBJ2-5; maybe TRBD1 (6 bases). V was shortened by 6 bases and J by 4 bases, with 18 bases between the two germline ends. Germline CDR1 is KGHSH and CDR2 is LQKENI. The CDR3 spans 15 residues. The chain's CDR3 is CASSEGRGKGETQYF. CDR3 DNA sequence: TGTGCCAGCTCGGAAGGCAGGGGTAAAGGAGAGACCCAGTACTTC.

This clone came up a few times. The V call is TRBV5-5, the J call TRBJ1-3; D possibly corresponds to TRBD1 (6 bases). This CDR3 has 14 residues. V lost 8 bases and J 1 base, leaving 13 bases between the germline ends. Looked up from germline, CDR1 is SGHKS and CDR2 is YYEKEE (reference sequence). For the CDR3, the DNA is TGTGCCAGTCAGGGGTCTCCGTCTGGAAACACCATATATTTT. Amino acid sequence: CASQGSPSGNTIYF.

In its sample, this clone was seen a few times. The chain recombines TRBV6-5 with TRBJ1-1, with 9 bases lining up with TRBD1. V shed 5 bases and J 8 bases; nucleotides not matched to a gene: 9. This CDR3 spans 14 amino acids. Looked up from germline, CDR1 is MNHEY and CDR2 is SVGAGI. The CDR3 DNA is TGTGCCAGCAGTGTCGACAGGGGGGGAACCGAAGCTTTCTTT. Protein sequence: CASSVDRGGTEAFF.

The chain employs TRBV7-2 and TRBJ1-5; 9 bases agree with TRBD1. The CDR3 contains 15 residues. The germline V gene encodes CDR1 SGHTA and CDR2 FQGNSA. V gave up 5 bases and J gave up 4 bases; unmatched junction bases: 6. The CDR3 reads CASSQDRGVNQPQHF. The CDR3 DNA sequence: TGTGCCAGCAGCCAGGACAGGGGCGTTAATCAGCCCCAGCATTTT.

The chain has TRBV19 and TRBJ2-7, with 8 bases lining up with TRBD2. CDR3 size: 14 residues. The germline CDR1 and CDR2 sequences are LNHDA and SQIVND (reference sequence). Trimming cost V 6 bases and J 4 bases; bases outside gene matches: 8. The CDR3 loop reads CASSQRGSSYEQYF. The CDR3 bases are TGTGCCAGTAGCCAGCGGGGGTCTTCATACGAGCAGTACTTC.

This clone was counted between two and nine times. The chain links TRBV5-4 to TRBJ2-1; no reliable D call. Trimming left V 0 bases short and J 5 bases short, with 9 bases between. The V gene's germline CDR1 is SGHNT and CDR2 YYREEE (reference sequence). The CDR3 covers 14 residues. DNA for the CDR3: TGTGCCAGCAGCTTGGGACTTTTCGACAATGAGCAGTTCTTC. This codes for CASSLGLFDNEQFF. Full variable domain (remainder filled in from reference TRBV5-4 and TRBJ2-1): ETGVTQSPTHLIKTRGQQVTLRCSSQSGHNTVSWYQQALGQGPQFIFQYYREEENGRGNFPPRFSGLQFPNYSSELNVNALELDDSALYLCASSLGLFDNEQFFGPGTRLTVL.

This clone turned up a few times. In DNA form, the CDR3 reads TGTGCCAGCAGTTTCCGCAACAGGGCTGGAAACACCATATATTTT. Translated, it gives CASSFRNRAGNTIYF. The chain uses TRBV6-6 and TRBJ1-3; D may be TRBD1 (6 bases). Germline V gene sequence: CDR1 MNHNY, CDR2 SVGAGI (reference sequence). The CDR3 consists of 15 residues. Trimming removed 4 bases at V and 2 bases at J, with 12 bases between.